A single sample is the source of the 11 T cell receptor beta chains below, sequenced in a study of radiotherapy plus CTLA-4 blockade in lung cancer (dated by TCRdb to about 2018). Libraries were constructed by the immunoSEQ multiplex PCR assay. In its TCRdb copy, this immuneACCESS table keeps in-frame sequences only and misses some clones. Where compared with another copy, unresolved V genes explain less than half of these, and the others have no known cause. Present in this sample are fewer than 40,000 clones, around 70% of which were seen just once. Together, the top ten hold around 5.1% of the sample. Sequenced here: peripheral blood, sampled from a patient treated with radiotherapy plus ipilimumab. The origin of the receptors is a human donor with non-small cell lung cancer whose response to radiotherapy plus ipilimumab could not be evaluated.

The rearrangement links TRBV6-5 to TRBJ2-5, with D possibly TRBD2 on 6 matching bases. Germline-derived CDR1 and CDR2 are MNHEY and SVGAGI. V lost 2 bases to trimming and J lost 4 bases, with 11 bases between them. The CDR3 consists of 14 residues. Written as DNA, the CDR3 is TGTGCCAGCAGTTACGGCGGGGCCGGAGAGACCCAGTACTTC. Translation gives CASSYGGAGETQYF.

CDR3 sequence: CASSVGQAETQYF. The CDR3 DNA reads TGTGCCAGCAGCGTAGGGCAGGCAGAGACCCAGTACTTC. The chain employs TRBV9 and TRBJ2-5; D not certain. The CDR3 covers 13 residues. V was shortened by 0 bases and J by 4 bases, with 7 bases between the two germline ends. The V gene's germline CDR1 is SGDLS and CDR2 YYNGEE.

This clone was observed a few times. This chain connects TRBV21-1 to TRBJ2-7; the table's TRBD2 call for D was not verified on the DNA. TRBV21-1 is a pseudogene locus. This CDR3 region has 11 residues. In DNA, the CDR3 is TGTGCCAGCAGCAATCCCGACGAGCAGTACTTC. Encoded protein: CASSNPDEQYF.

The chain joins TRBV18 to TRBJ1-1; TRBD1 aligns across 10 bases. The CDR3 has 16 amino acids. Trimming removed 3 bases from V and 4 bases from J; junction bases left unmatched: 8. Germline CDR1 KGHSH, CDR2 LQKENI. CDR3 bases: TGTGCCAGCTCACCCGGGACAGGGGTTGGGGGCACTGAAGCTTTCTTT. This translates into CASSPGTGVGGTEAFF.

The chain uses TRBV7-9 and TRBJ1-2, with 8 bases aligning to TRBD1. Germline lookup yields CDR1 SEHNR and CDR2 FQNEAQ (reference sequence). Trimming removed 5 bases from V and 7 bases from J; junction bases left unmatched: 6. The CDR3 is 13 amino acids. CDR3 sequence reads: CASSLQGARGYTF. CDR3 DNA sequence: TGTGCCAGCAGCCTGCAGGGGGCGCGTGGCTACACCTTC.

V is TRBV28 and J is TRBJ1-1; 8 positions agree with TRBD1. This CDR3 contains 14 residues. Germline values: CDR1 MDHEN, CDR2 SYDVKM. V was clipped by 7 bases and J by 4 bases; unmatched bases: 8. The chain's CDR3 is CASTLRTGLTEAFF. In DNA form, the CDR3 reads TGTGCCAGCACCCTTAGGACAGGGCTCACTGAAGCTTTCTTT.

The CDR3 bases are TGTGCCAGTAGTGCGGAAACGTCCTCCGGTTACACCTTC. Residues: CASSAETSSGYTF. V usage is TRBV19 and J usage is TRBJ1-2; D is uncertain. This CDR3 has 13 residues. Trimming removed 5 bases from V and 11 bases from J, with 18 bases in between. Germline CDR1 and CDR2: LNHDA and SQIVND (reference sequence).

The CDR3 loop is CASSLGGRNTEAFF. The CDR3, as DNA: TGTGCCAGCAGCTTAGGGGGGCGGAACACTGAAGCTTTCTTT. V gene TRBV11-2 combines with J gene TRBJ1-1; D is perhaps TRBD1 (6 bases). Trimming removed 1 base at V and 1 base at J, with 7 bases between. Germline V gene sequence: CDR1 SGHAT, CDR2 FQNNGV. The CDR3 has 14 amino acids.

The V gene is TRBV2, the J gene TRBJ1-2; TRBD1 agrees at 8 bases. The germline V gene encodes CDR1 SNHLY and CDR2 FYNNEI. This CDR3 is built from 14 residues. The junction had 6 bases not matched to a gene; V was cut back by 5 bases and J by 4 bases. The DNA for the CDR3 is TGTGCCAGCAGTCCCGGACAGGGTGGCTATGGCTACACCTTC. Protein: CASSPGQGGYGYTF.

V usage is TRBV10-3 and J usage is TRBJ1-2, with 8 positions matching TRBD1. This CDR3 contains 16 residues. Germline assignment: CDR1 ENHRY and CDR2 SYGVKD. V lost 1 base, J lost 5 bases, and 9 bases stayed unmatched. The CDR3 loop reads CAISEYNGQGWYGYTF. Here the CDR3 DNA reads TGTGCCATCAGTGAGTATAATGGACAGGGTTGGTATGGCTACACCTTC.

The chain joins TRBV18 to TRBJ2-1; tentatively, D is TRBD1 (7 bases). This CDR3 region has 17 residues. V lost 3 bases and J 5 bases, leaving 20 bases between the germline ends. The V gene's germline CDR1 is KGHSH and CDR2 LQKENI. CDR3 DNA: TGTGCCAGCTCACCTCAGGGGGGAGCGGGTTATCACAATGAGCAGTTCTTC. Translating it yields CASSPQGGAGYHNEQFF.